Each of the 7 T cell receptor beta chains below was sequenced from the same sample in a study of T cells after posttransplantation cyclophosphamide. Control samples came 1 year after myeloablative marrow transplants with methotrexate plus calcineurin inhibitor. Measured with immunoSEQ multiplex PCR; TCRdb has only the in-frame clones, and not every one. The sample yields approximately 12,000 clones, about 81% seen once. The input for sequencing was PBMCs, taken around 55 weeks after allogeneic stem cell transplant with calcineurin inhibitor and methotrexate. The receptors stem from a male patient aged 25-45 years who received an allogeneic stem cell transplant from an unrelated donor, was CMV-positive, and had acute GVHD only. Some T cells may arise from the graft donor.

CDR3 nucleotides: TGTGCCAGCAGTTTTCGGACAGGGATTGGCTACACCTTC. It specifies CASSFRTGIGYTF. The chain couples TRBV27 to TRBJ1-2; 8 bases are a match to TRBD1. This CDR3 is built from 13 residues. Germline V lookup: CDR1 MNHEY, CDR2 SMNVEV (reference sequence). The ends lost 3 bases at V and 7 bases at J; junction bases unmatched: 4.

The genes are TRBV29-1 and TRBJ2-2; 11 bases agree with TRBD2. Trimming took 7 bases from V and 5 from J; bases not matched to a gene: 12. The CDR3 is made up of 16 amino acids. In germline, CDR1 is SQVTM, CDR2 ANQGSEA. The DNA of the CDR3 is TGCAGCGCTCAACCACTAGCGGGAGTTCGAACCGGGGAGCTGTTTTTT. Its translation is CSAQPLAGVRTGELFF.

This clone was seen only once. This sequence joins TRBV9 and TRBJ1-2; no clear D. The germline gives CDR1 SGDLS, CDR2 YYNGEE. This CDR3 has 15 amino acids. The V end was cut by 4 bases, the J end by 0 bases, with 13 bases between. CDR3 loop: CASSPTRSTNYGYTF. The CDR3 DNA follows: TGTGCCAGCAGCCCCACCCGGAGTACTAACTATGGCTACACCTTC.

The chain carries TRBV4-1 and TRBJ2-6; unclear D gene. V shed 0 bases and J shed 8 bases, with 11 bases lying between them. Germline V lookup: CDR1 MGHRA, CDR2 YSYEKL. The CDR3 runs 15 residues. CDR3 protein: CASSQDFYPPNVLTF. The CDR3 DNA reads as TGCGCCAGCAGCCAAGATTTTTATCCCCCCAACGTCCTGACTTTC.

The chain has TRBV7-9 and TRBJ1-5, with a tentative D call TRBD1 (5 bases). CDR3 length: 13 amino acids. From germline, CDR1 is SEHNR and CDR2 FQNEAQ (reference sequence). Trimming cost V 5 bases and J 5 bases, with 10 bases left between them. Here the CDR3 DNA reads TGTGCCAGCAGCCCTCAAGGGGATCAGCCCCAGCATTTT. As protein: CASSPQGDQPQHF.

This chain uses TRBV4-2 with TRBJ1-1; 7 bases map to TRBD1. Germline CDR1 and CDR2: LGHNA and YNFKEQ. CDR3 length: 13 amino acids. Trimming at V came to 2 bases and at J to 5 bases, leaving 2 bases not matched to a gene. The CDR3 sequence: CASSQQGDTEAFF. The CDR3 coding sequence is TGTGCCAGCAGCCAACAGGGGGATACTGAAGCTTTCTTT.

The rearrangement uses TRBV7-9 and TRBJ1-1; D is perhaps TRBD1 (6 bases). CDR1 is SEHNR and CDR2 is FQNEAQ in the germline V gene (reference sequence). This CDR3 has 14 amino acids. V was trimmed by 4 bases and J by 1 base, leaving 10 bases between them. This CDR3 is CASSSLQGNTEAFF. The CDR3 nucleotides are TGTGCCAGCAGCTCCCTACAGGGGAACACTGAAGCTTTCTTT.